A selection of T cell receptor beta chains follows, all from one sample in a study of chemoradiotherapy in HPV16-positive cancers. TCRdb's copy holds only in-frame clones and misses some; the assay was immunoSEQ multiplex PCR. This table holds several thousand clones, about 80% found once. Sampling was done from a patient who underwent chemoradiotherapy. The receptors originated from a human donor with HPV-associated anogenital cancer. The CDR3 runs from the conserved cysteine through the conserved F or W. Fields, in order: clone size, J gene, V gene, D gene, CDR3 DNA, CDR3 protein. The D gene is left open where the match is weak. The size of a clone is reported for some rows only, either as once, few or many, or as a class for expanded clones.

abundance: once; j_gene: TRBJ2-1; v_gene: TRBV5-6; d_gene: TRBD2; CDR3nt: TGTGCCAGCAGCCAAGGGAAGCGGGGGAACGTCTACAATGAGCAGTTCTTC; CDR3aa: CASSQGKRGNVYNEQFF
abundance: once; j_gene: TRBJ1-2; v_gene: TRBV5-6; d_gene: NA; CDR3nt: TGTGCCAGCAGCTTGGTGGGGGCTGGCTACACCTTC; CDR3aa: CASSLVGAGYTF
abundance: NA; j_gene: TRBJ2-2; v_gene: TRBV7-9; d_gene: NA; CDR3nt: TGTGCCAGCAGCTCTCAGGGGGAGCTGTTTTTT; CDR3aa: CASSSQGELFF
abundance: NA; j_gene: TRBJ2-2; v_gene: TRBV7-2; d_gene: TRBD1; CDR3nt: TGTGCCAGCAGCCCCTCATATGGACAGGGAATCGGGGAGCTGTTTTTT; CDR3aa: CASSPSYGQGIGELFF
abundance: NA; j_gene: TRBJ2-3; v_gene: TRBV11-3; d_gene: NA; CDR3nt: TGTGCCAGCAGCTTAGGGCGGGCAGATACGCAGTATTTT; CDR3aa: CASSLGRADTQYF
abundance: NA; j_gene: TRBJ1-2; v_gene: TRBV5-1; d_gene: TRBD1; CDR3nt: TGCGCCAGCAGCTTGGTCGCAGGGGGCGACTATGGCTACACCTTC; CDR3aa: CASSLVAGGDYGYTF
abundance: NA; j_gene: TRBJ1-5; v_gene: TRBV27; d_gene: NA; CDR3nt: TGTGCCAGCAGTTTATGGCAGGGACACGATCAGCCCCAGCATTTT; CDR3aa: CASSLWQGHDQPQHF
abundance: NA; j_gene: TRBJ1-6; v_gene: TRBV4-3; d_gene: NA; CDR3nt: TGCGCCAGCAGCCCGATTAGCTCCTATAATTCACCCCTCCACTTT; CDR3aa: CASSPISSYNSPLHF
abundance: once; j_gene: TRBJ1-1; v_gene: TRBV5-5; d_gene: NA; CDR3nt: TGTGCCAGCAGCTTGGGGGTGAACACTGAAGCTTTCTTT; CDR3aa: CASSLGVNTEAFF
abundance: NA; j_gene: TRBJ2-2; v_gene: TRBV19; d_gene: TRBD1; CDR3nt: TGTGCCAGTGGGGACAGGGGGTTGACCGGGGAGCTGTTTTTT; CDR3aa: CASGDRGLTGELFF
abundance: few; j_gene: TRBJ1-1; v_gene: TRBV9; d_gene: NA; CDR3nt: TGTGCCAGCAGCGTAGCTAGGGGTGGCACTGAAGCTTTCTTT; CDR3aa: CASSVARGGTEAFF
abundance: NA; j_gene: TRBJ1-4; v_gene: TRBV11-3; d_gene: NA; CDR3nt: TGTGCCAGCAGCTTACGGGCTATGAGGCCCTCTAATGAAAAACTGTTTTTT; CDR3aa: CASSLRAMRPSNEKLFF
abundance: NA; j_gene: TRBJ2-5; v_gene: TRBV2; d_gene: NA; CDR3nt: TGTGCCAGCAGTGAATCGGTGGGAAGAACCCAGTACTTC; CDR3aa: CASSESVGRTQYF
abundance: NA; j_gene: TRBJ1-1; v_gene: TRBV12-5; d_gene: TRBD1; CDR3nt: TGTGCTAGTGGCCCTGGCCGGCCCGACAGGGGACGCACTGAAGCTTTCTTT; CDR3aa: CASGPGRPDRGRTEAFF
abundance: few; j_gene: TRBJ1-4; v_gene: TRBV19; d_gene: NA; CDR3nt: TGTGCCAGTACCCCGCGGGGTTTCCTGGGGCTGTTTTTT; CDR3aa: CASTPRGFLGLFF
abundance: NA; j_gene: TRBJ1-6; v_gene: TRBV5-4; d_gene: NA; CDR3nt: TGTGCCAGCAGCTTGGCGGGAGCAGCTAATTCACCCCTCCACTTT; CDR3aa: CASSLAGAANSPLHF
abundance: NA; j_gene: TRBJ2-3; v_gene: TRBV2; d_gene: NA; CDR3nt: TGTGCCAGCAGTGGCGAAAGCACAGATACGCAGTATTTT; CDR3aa: CASSGESTDTQYF
abundance: NA; j_gene: TRBJ2-1; v_gene: TRBV28; d_gene: TRBD2; CDR3nt: TGTGCCAGCAGTCCCCCGGGACTAGCGCTCAGCGGGGGCGAGCAGTTCTTC; CDR3aa: CASSPPGLALSGGEQFF
abundance: NA; j_gene: TRBJ1-4; v_gene: TRBV9; d_gene: NA; CDR3nt: TGTGCCAGCAGCGTAGCGCCAGGGGAGGGTGAAAAACTGTTTTTT; CDR3aa: CASSVAPGEGEKLFF
abundance: few; j_gene: TRBJ1-6; v_gene: TRBV28; d_gene: NA; CDR3nt: TGTGCCAGCAGTTTTCGCAGGAAGGGATCACCCCTCCACTTT; CDR3aa: CASSFRRKGSPLHF
abundance: NA; j_gene: TRBJ2-1; v_gene: TRBV6-6; d_gene: NA; CDR3nt: TGTGCCACGGGGGCTAGCCTCCACAATGAGCAGTTCTTC; CDR3aa: CATGASLHNEQFF
abundance: NA; j_gene: TRBJ1-3; v_gene: TRBV9; d_gene: NA; CDR3nt: TGTGCCAGCAGCGTAGATGCAGGGGCTGGAAACACCATATATTTT; CDR3aa: CASSVDAGAGNTIYF
abundance: NA; j_gene: TRBJ2-3; v_gene: TRBV27; d_gene: TRBD1; CDR3nt: TGTGCCAGCAGTTTATCGAGAGGACAGGTTGGTCAGTATTTT; CDR3aa: CASSLSRGQVGQYF
abundance: NA; j_gene: TRBJ2-3; v_gene: TRBV5-1; d_gene: TRBD2; CDR3nt: TGCGCCAGCAGCTTAGGACTAGCGGGGGCCTTAGATACGCAGTATTTT; CDR3aa: CASSLGLAGALDTQYF
abundance: NA; j_gene: TRBJ1-6; v_gene: TRBV5-1; d_gene: TRBD1; CDR3nt: TGCGCCAGCAGCCCCGAGGGACAGGGTTTAACACCCCTCCACTTT; CDR3aa: CASSPEGQGLTPLHF
abundance: NA; j_gene: TRBJ1-1; v_gene: TRBV30; d_gene: NA; CDR3nt: TGTGCCTGGGCCCTTTCAGGGAACACTGAAGCTTTCTTT; CDR3aa: CAWALSGNTEAFF
abundance: NA; j_gene: TRBJ2-3; v_gene: TRBV7-3; d_gene: NA; CDR3nt: TGTGCCAGCAGCTTAACCGGCTTTGCAGATACGCAGTATTTT; CDR3aa: CASSLTGFADTQYF
abundance: NA; j_gene: TRBJ1-2; v_gene: TRBV5-4; d_gene: NA; CDR3nt: TGTGCCAGCAGCTTTTCGCCAGGGATAGGATATGGCTACACCTTC; CDR3aa: CASSFSPGIGYGYTF
abundance: NA; j_gene: TRBJ2-7; v_gene: TRBV9; d_gene: NA; CDR3nt: TGTGCCAGCAGCGAGGCGGGACACTCCTACGAGCAGTACTTC; CDR3aa: CASSEAGHSYEQYF
abundance: NA; j_gene: TRBJ2-3; v_gene: TRBV11-2; d_gene: NA; CDR3nt: TGTGCCAGCAGCCTTGGTGCCCTCGGGGATACGCAGTATTTT; CDR3aa: CASSLGALGDTQYF
abundance: once; j_gene: TRBJ2-1; v_gene: TRBV6-6; d_gene: NA; CDR3nt: TGTGCCAGCAGTTCGACCCCTAGAGTGCACAATGAGCAGTTCTTC; CDR3aa: CASSSTPRVHNEQFF
abundance: NA; j_gene: TRBJ1-5; v_gene: TRBV5-6; d_gene: NA; CDR3nt: TGTGCCAGCAGCTTGGGAGGGGAGGCTCAGCCCCAGCATTTT; CDR3aa: CASSLGGEAQPQHF
abundance: NA; j_gene: TRBJ2-5; v_gene: TRBV6-6; d_gene: TRBD2; CDR3nt: TGTGCCAGCAGTTTAGCGGGGGGGGAGACCCAGTACTTC; CDR3aa: CASSLAGGETQYF
abundance: NA; j_gene: TRBJ2-1; v_gene: TRBV7-9; d_gene: TRBD2; CDR3nt: TGTGCCAGCACCTCGGTTGGGGGGACTAGAGACAATGAGCAGTTCTTC; CDR3aa: CASTSVGGTRDNEQFF
abundance: NA; j_gene: TRBJ2-5; v_gene: TRBV25-1; d_gene: TRBD1; CDR3nt: TGTGCCAGCAGAATGAGGGACAGCCCGTGGGAGACCCAGTACTTC; CDR3aa: CASRMRDSPWETQYF
abundance: NA; j_gene: TRBJ1-1; v_gene: TRBV5-1; d_gene: NA; CDR3nt: TGCGCCAGCAGGGAGGGTAGGGGAGAGGGCACTGAAGCTTTCTTT; CDR3aa: CASREGRGEGTEAFF
abundance: NA; j_gene: TRBJ2-1; v_gene: TRBV7-9; d_gene: NA; CDR3nt: TGTGCCAGCAGCTTAAGGTCTGACAATGAGCAGTTCTTC; CDR3aa: CASSLRSDNEQFF
abundance: few; j_gene: TRBJ1-1; v_gene: TRBV18; d_gene: NA; CDR3nt: TGTGCCAGCTCACCACCGTCTAAGGGGGTAGCTTTCTTT; CDR3aa: CASSPPSKGVAFF
abundance: few; j_gene: TRBJ1-6; v_gene: TRBV18; d_gene: NA; CDR3nt: TGTGCCAGCTCACCGGAGTGGGGTTCACCCCTCCACTTT; CDR3aa: CASSPEWGSPLHF
abundance: NA; j_gene: TRBJ1-1; v_gene: TRBV9; d_gene: TRBD1; CDR3nt: TGTGCCAGCAGCAACCGGGACAGCCACACTGAAGCTTTCTTT; CDR3aa: CASSNRDSHTEAFF
abundance: NA; j_gene: TRBJ1-2; v_gene: TRBV19; d_gene: NA; CDR3nt: TGTGCCAGTAGTATCAAGAAATACTATGGCTACACCTTC; CDR3aa: CASSIKKYYGYTF
abundance: NA; j_gene: TRBJ2-5; v_gene: TRBV19; d_gene: TRBD2; CDR3nt: TGTGCCAGTTCGGGGGGGGAGACCCAGTACTTC; CDR3aa: CASSGGETQYF
abundance: NA; j_gene: TRBJ2-2; v_gene: TRBV7-8; d_gene: TRBD2; CDR3nt: TGTGCCAGCAGCTTAAGTTGGACGGGGGGAACCGGGGAGCTGTTTTTT; CDR3aa: CASSLSWTGGTGELFF
abundance: NA; j_gene: TRBJ2-5; v_gene: TRBV18; d_gene: NA; CDR3nt: TGTGCCAGCTCACCCCCAGTTGGGACCCAGTACTTC; CDR3aa: CASSPPVGTQYF
abundance: NA; j_gene: TRBJ1-4; v_gene: TRBV5-8; d_gene: NA; CDR3nt: TGTGCCAGCAACCCAAGTTTGACAGCTAATGAAAAACTGTTTTTT; CDR3aa: CASNPSLTANEKLFF
abundance: NA; j_gene: TRBJ2-7; v_gene: TRBV23-1; d_gene: NA; CDR3nt: TGCGCCAGCAGCAGGGCACTTTACGAGCAGTACTTC; CDR3aa: CASSRALYEQYF
abundance: NA; j_gene: TRBJ1-2; v_gene: TRBV4-3; d_gene: NA; CDR3nt: TGCGCCAGCAGCCTAAACAAGGGGTCCGACTATGGCTACACCTTC; CDR3aa: CASSLNKGSDYGYTF
abundance: few; j_gene: TRBJ2-7; v_gene: TRBV5-1; d_gene: NA; CDR3nt: TGCGCCAGCAGCTGGACAGGCTTGGGGGGAAACGAGCAGTACTTC; CDR3aa: CASSWTGLGGNEQYF
abundance: NA; j_gene: TRBJ2-3; v_gene: TRBV5-4; d_gene: TRBD2; CDR3nt: TGTGCCAGCAGCCCGGGGGGACTAGATACGCAGTATTTT; CDR3aa: CASSPGGLDTQYF
abundance: NA; j_gene: TRBJ2-2; v_gene: TRBV6-5; d_gene: NA; CDR3nt: TGTGCCAGCAGGGCGGGACAGAGCACCGGGGAGCTGTTTTTT; CDR3aa: CASRAGQSTGELFF
abundance: NA; j_gene: TRBJ2-6; v_gene: TRBV27; d_gene: NA; CDR3nt: TGTGCCAGCAGTACAAAACAGGGTAGGGCTGGGGCCAACGTCCTGACTTTC; CDR3aa: CASSTKQGRAGANVLTF
abundance: NA; j_gene: TRBJ2-3; v_gene: TRBV19; d_gene: NA; CDR3nt: TGTGCCAGTAGTATAGAGGGGGGCAGGACAGATACGCAGTATTTT; CDR3aa: CASSIEGGRTDTQYF
abundance: NA; j_gene: TRBJ1-5; v_gene: TRBV19; d_gene: TRBD1; CDR3nt: TGTGCCAGTATTTCAAGACAGGGGGCGAGGTATTTT; CDR3aa: CASISRQGARYF
abundance: once; j_gene: TRBJ2-1; v_gene: TRBV5-1; d_gene: NA; CDR3nt: TGCGCCAGCAGCTTGAGTGGAGAAGAGCAGTTCTTC; CDR3aa: CASSLSGEEQFF
abundance: NA; j_gene: TRBJ1-1; v_gene: TRBV5-1; d_gene: NA; CDR3nt: TGCGCCAGCAGCTTGGTTGAGGAGAACACTGAAGCTTTCTTT; CDR3aa: CASSLVEENTEAFF
abundance: once; j_gene: TRBJ2-3; v_gene: TRBV7-2; d_gene: TRBD2; CDR3nt: TGTGCCAGCAGCTTAGGGGACCGACTAGCGGGTACGCAGTATTTT; CDR3aa: CASSLGDRLAGTQYF